The 14 T cell receptor beta chains listed next were all sequenced from one sample in a study of T cell responses to AZD1222 COVID-19 vaccine (dated by TCRdb to the early 2020s). The library was made by the immunoSEQ multiplex PCR assay. The immuneACCESS repertoire file appears here via TCRdb, limited to in-frame rearrangements. These files lack a portion of the clones; in checked studies, under half of the deficit traces to unresolved V genes, and the cause of the others is not known. The sample contains around 150,000 clones, roughly nine tenths of them found a single time. Clones ranked in the top ten supply around 1.2% of the sample. What this sample's time point label stands for: about 28 days (+/-7) after the second vaccine dose. The sample in question was peripheral blood, obtained 28 days after the second AZD1222 dose. These receptors originate from an adult who received the AZD1222 COVID-19 vaccine.

The chain couples TRBV9 to TRBJ2-3, with no clear D. The CDR3 covers 17 residues. The V and J ends lost 4 bases and 4 bases respectively, with 22 bases between them. The germline CDR1 and CDR2 sequences are SGDLS and YYNGEE. The DNA for the CDR3 is TGTGCCAGCAGCCCTCCCGATGGAGCTCAAACCCCAGATACGCAGTATTTT. Its protein product is CASSPPDGAQTPDTQYF.

J is TRBJ2-1 and V is TRBV18; D is uncertain. Germline CDR1 and CDR2: KGHSH and LQKENI. The length of the CDR3 is 15 residues. Trimming removed 2 bases from V and 0 bases from J, with 8 bases in between. This CDR3 is CASSPSLSSYNEQFF. The CDR3 DNA sequence: TGTGCCAGCTCACCATCACTCAGCTCCTACAATGAGCAGTTCTTC.

The table lists this clone with a count of one. The V and J genes are TRBV6-5 and TRBJ2-7; 7 bases fit TRBD1. Germline CDR1 and CDR2: MNHEY and SVGAGI. This CDR3 spans 15 amino acids. Losses at the gene ends were 0 bases for V and 2 bases for J; bases not matched to a gene: 4. The CDR3 sequence is CASSYSGDRAYEQYF. The DNA of the CDR3 is TGTGCCAGCAGTTACTCTGGGGACAGAGCCTACGAGCAGTACTTC.

The chain recombines TRBV3-1 (or the pseudogene TRBV3-2) with TRBJ2-1; D gene ambiguous. Trimming left V 1 base short and J 7 bases short, with 14 bases between. The length of the CDR3 is 15 residues. Germline CDR1 LGHDT, CDR2 YNNKEL (reference sequence). The CDR3 DNA reads as TGTGCCAGCAGCCAAGGAGTCGGACCTCAAAATGAGCAGTTCTTC. Residues: CASSQGVGPQNEQFF.

The J gene is TRBJ2-3, the V gene TRBV5-1; 11 bases match TRBD2. Germline trimming cut 4 bases from V and 3 bases from J; bases unmatched to any gene: 4. Germline V lookup: CDR1 SGHRS, CDR2 YFSETQ. This CDR3 is built from 15 residues. As DNA, the CDR3 is TGCGCCAGCAGCCTAGCGGGGGGCGGGACAGATACGCAGTATTTT. Protein sequence: CASSLAGGGTDTQYF.

The CDR3 coding sequence is TGTGCCAGTAGTATCGGGAGAGGTGGAAACACCATATATTTT. It specifies CASSIGRGGNTIYF. The V call is TRBV19, the J call TRBJ1-3; D gene ambiguous. CDR3 size: 14 residues. Between the trimmed V and J ends, which lost 3 bases and 3 bases, there was a span of 9 bases. Germline loops: CDR1 LNHDA, CDR2 SQIVND (reference sequence).

The rearrangement uses TRBV18 and TRBJ2-5; D gene ambiguous. V gave up 1 base and J gave up 0 bases, with 3 bases separating them. The CDR3 spans 13 residues. CDR1 KGHSH and CDR2 LQKENI come from the germline V gene. This CDR3 reads CASSPLNQETQYF. CDR3 DNA: TGTGCCAGCTCACCACTGAACCAAGAGACCCAGTACTTC.

The chain is built from TRBV5-1 and TRBJ2-7; 13 bases map to TRBD2. This CDR3 is built from 16 residues. V lost 4 bases to trimming and J lost 2 bases; unmatched junction nucleotides: 6. The germline V gene encodes CDR1 SGHRS and CDR2 YFSETQ. This CDR3 is CASSRTSGGQPYEQYF. The CDR3 region has the DNA TGCGCCAGCAGCCGGACTAGCGGGGGCCAACCCTACGAGCAGTACTTC. The full variable domain, its missing parts supplied by reference TRBV5-1 and TRBJ2-7, is KAGVTQTPRYLIKTRGQQVTLSCSPISGHRSVSWYQQTPGQGLQFLFEYFSETQRNKGNFPGRFSGRQFSNSRSEMNVSTLELGDSALYLCASSRTSGGQPYEQYFGPGTRLTVT.

The chain carries TRBV15 and TRBJ1-1, with 7 bases fitting TRBD1. Germline CDR1 reads LNHNV; CDR2 reads YYDKDF (reference sequence). V shed 4 bases, J shed 1 base, and the junction held 3 bases outside the gene matches. This CDR3 contains 14 residues. CDR3 coding DNA: TGTGCCACCAGCATGGGACAGCAGAACACTGAAGCTTTCTTT. It specifies CATSMGQQNTEAFF.

The chain employs TRBV27 and TRBJ2-7, with 7 positions matching TRBD2. From germline, CDR1 is MNHEY and CDR2 SMNVEV (reference sequence). Trimming took 8 bases from V and 6 from J; bases not matched to a gene: 4. The CDR3 spans 11 residues. CDR3 in DNA: TGTGCCAGCCGGACTAGGGGCGAGCAGTACTTC. It codes for CASRTRGEQYF.

The chain carries TRBV7-2 and TRBJ1-5; D perhaps matches TRBD1 (5 bases). This CDR3 comprises 14 residues. Between the trimmed V and J ends, which lost 2 bases and 6 bases, there was a span of 11 bases. Germline CDR1 and CDR2: SGHTA and FQGNSA. The chain's CDR3 is CASSLSRVTQPQHF. DNA for the CDR3: TGTGCCAGCAGCTTATCCAGGGTGACTCAGCCCCAGCATTTT.

The chain carries TRBV3-1 (or the pseudogene TRBV3-2) and TRBJ2-2; the D is unclear. Deletions cut 0 bases from V and 5 bases from J, with 7 bases between. This CDR3 has 14 amino acids. CDR1 is LGHDT and CDR2 is YNNKEL in the germline V gene (reference sequence). The CDR3: CASSQDLVTGELFF. The DNA of the CDR3 is TGTGCCAGCAGCCAAGATTTAGTGACCGGGGAGCTGTTTTTT.

The V gene is TRBV7-9, the J gene TRBJ1-5; possibly TRBD1 for D (5 bases). The CDR3 has 14 amino acids. V was pared by 5 bases and J by 5 bases, with 13 bases between. Germline V gives CDR1 SEHNR, CDR2 FQNEAQ (reference sequence). The CDR3 spells CASSVDSDHQPQHF. CDR3 DNA sequence: TGTGCCAGCAGCGTCGACAGCGACCATCAGCCCCAGCATTTT.

Comments on this clone: Mismatch with germline at one junction end may stem from a read error. The chain employs TRBV10-3 and TRBJ1-2, with D tentatively TRBD1 (5 bases). The CDR3 runs 13 residues. Germline loops: CDR1 ENHRY, CDR2 SYGVKD. DNA for the CDR3: TGTGTCATCAGGGCAGGGTTGGAAAATGGCTACACCTTC. Translating gives CVIRAGLENGYTF.